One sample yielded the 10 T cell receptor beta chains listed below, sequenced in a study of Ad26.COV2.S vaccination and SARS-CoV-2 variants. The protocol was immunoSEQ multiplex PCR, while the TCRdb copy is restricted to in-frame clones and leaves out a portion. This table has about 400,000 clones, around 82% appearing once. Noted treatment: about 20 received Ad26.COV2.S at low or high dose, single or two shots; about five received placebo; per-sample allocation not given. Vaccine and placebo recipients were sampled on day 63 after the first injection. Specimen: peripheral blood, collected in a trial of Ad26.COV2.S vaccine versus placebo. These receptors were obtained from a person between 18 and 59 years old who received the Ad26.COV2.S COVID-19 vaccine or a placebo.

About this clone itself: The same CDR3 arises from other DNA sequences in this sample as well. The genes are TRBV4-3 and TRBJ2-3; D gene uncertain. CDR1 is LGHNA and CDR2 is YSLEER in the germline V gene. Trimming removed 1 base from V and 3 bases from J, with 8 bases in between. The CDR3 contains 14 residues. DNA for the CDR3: TGCGCCAGCAGCCAAGGGCCCCGTACAGATACGCAGTATTTT. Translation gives CASSQGPRTDTQYF.

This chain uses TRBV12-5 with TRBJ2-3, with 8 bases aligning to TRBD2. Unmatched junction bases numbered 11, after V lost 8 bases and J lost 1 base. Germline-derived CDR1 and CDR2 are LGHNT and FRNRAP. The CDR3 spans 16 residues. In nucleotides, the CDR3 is TGTGCTAGTTGCCCGGCCGGGGGGGGACGCACAGATACGCAGTATTTT. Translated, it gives CASCPAGGGRTDTQYF.

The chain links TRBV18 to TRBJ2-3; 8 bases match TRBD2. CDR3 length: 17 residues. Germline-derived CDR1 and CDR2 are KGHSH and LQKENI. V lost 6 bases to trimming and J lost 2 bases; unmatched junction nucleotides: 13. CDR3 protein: CASSPYGGALNTDTQYF. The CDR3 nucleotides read TGTGCCAGCTCGCCCTACGGGGGGGCCTTAAACACAGATACGCAGTATTTT.

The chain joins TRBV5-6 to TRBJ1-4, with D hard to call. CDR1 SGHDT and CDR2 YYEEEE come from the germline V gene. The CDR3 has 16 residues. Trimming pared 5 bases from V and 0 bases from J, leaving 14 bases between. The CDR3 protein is CASSDGIGATNEKLFF. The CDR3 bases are TGTGCCAGCAGTGACGGAATCGGTGCAACTAATGAAAAACTGTTTTTT.

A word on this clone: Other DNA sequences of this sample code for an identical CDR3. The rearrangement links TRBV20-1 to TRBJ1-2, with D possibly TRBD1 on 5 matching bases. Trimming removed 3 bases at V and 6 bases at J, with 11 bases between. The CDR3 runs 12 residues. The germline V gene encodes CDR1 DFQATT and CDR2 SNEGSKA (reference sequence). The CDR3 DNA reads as TGCAGTGCTAGTACAGGAGGAAATGGCTACACCTTC. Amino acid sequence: CSASTGGNGYTF.

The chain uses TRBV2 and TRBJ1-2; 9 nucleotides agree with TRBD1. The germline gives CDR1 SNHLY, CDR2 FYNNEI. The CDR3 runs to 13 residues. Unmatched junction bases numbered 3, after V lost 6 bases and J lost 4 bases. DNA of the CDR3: TGTGCCAGCAGGGACAGGGGACCCTATGGCTACACCTTC. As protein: CASRDRGPYGYTF.

The CDR3 protein is CASHIRDRGEQYF. The DNA of the CDR3 is TGTGCCAGCCATATTCGGGACAGGGGAGAGCAGTACTTC. The chain has TRBV6-5 and TRBJ2-7; 10 positions match TRBD1. Germline CDR1 is MNHEY and CDR2 is SVGAGI. The CDR3 runs 13 residues. The junction had 8 bases not matched to a gene; V was cut back by 8 bases and J by 7 bases.

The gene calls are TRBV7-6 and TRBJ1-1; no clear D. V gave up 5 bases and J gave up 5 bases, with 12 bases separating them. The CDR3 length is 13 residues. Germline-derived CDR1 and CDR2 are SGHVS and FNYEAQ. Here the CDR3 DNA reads TGTGCCAGCAGCGCGGAGACCGGGACTGAAGCTTTCTTT. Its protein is CASSAETGTEAFF.

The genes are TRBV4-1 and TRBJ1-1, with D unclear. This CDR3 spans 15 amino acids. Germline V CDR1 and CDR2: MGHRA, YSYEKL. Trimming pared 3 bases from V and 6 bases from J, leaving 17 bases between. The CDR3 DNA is TGCGCCAGCAGCCAGATAATTACCCCTGGCGCTGAAGCTTTCTTT. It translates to CASSQIITPGAEAFF.

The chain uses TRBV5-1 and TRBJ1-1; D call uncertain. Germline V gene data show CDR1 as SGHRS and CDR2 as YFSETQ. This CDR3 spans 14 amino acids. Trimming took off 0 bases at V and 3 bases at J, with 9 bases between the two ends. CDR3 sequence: CASSLGLTHTEAFF. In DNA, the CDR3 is TGCGCCAGCAGCTTGGGACTTACCCACACTGAAGCTTTCTTT.